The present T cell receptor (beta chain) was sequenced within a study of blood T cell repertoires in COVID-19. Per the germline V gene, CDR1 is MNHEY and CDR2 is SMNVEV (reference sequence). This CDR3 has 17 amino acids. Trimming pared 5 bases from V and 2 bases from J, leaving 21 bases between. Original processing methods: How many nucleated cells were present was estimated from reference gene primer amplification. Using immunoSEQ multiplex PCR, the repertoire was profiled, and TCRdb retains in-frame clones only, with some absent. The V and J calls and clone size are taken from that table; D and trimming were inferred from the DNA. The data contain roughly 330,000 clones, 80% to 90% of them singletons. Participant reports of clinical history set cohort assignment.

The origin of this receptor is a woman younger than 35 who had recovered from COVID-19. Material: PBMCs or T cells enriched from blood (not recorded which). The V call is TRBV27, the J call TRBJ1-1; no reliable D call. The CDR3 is CASSPSGVWVTNTEAFF. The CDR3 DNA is TGTGCCAGCAGTCCCTCTGGAGTTTGGGTCACCAACACTGAAGCTTTCTTT.